Each of the 32 T cell receptor beta chains below was sequenced from the same sample in a study of T cell responses to AZD1222 COVID-19 vaccine. Method: immunoSEQ multiplex PCR; TCRdb's copy keeps in-frame clones and lacks some. The sample has tens of thousands of clones; about 86% are singletons. The sample consisted of peripheral blood, taken 28 days after the second AZD1222 dose. The receptors were gathered from an adult who received the AZD1222 COVID-19 vaccine.

The chain couples TRBV19 to TRBJ2-2, with D hard to call. The CDR3 loop spans 14 amino acids. V lost 3 bases and J 8 bases, leaving 13 bases between the germline ends. From germline, CDR1 is LNHDA and CDR2 SQIVND (reference sequence). The CDR3: CASSMDPPPGELFF. The CDR3 DNA is TGTGCCAGTAGTATGGACCCCCCTCCAGGGGAGCTGTTTTTT. Complete variable domain (other parts from reference TRBV19 and TRBJ2-2): DGGITQSPKYLFRKEGQNVTLSCEQNLNHDAMYWYRQDPGQGLRLIYYSQIVNDFQKGDIAEGYSVSREKKESFPLTVTSAQKNPTAFYLCASSMDPPPGELFFGEGSRLTVL.

V and J are TRBV6-5 and TRBJ1-2, with D maybe TRBD1 (6 bases). The V and J ends lost 6 bases and 4 bases respectively, with 18 bases between them. CDR3 size: 15 residues. Per germline, CDR1 MNHEY and CDR2 SVGAGI. CDR3 bases: TGTGCCAGCAGATCCCGGGGCCAAGGGGGCTATGGCTACACCTTC. Its protein is CASRSRGQGGYGYTF.

The rearrangement joins TRBV4-1 to TRBJ1-2, with 7 positions matching TRBD1. CDR3 size: 16 residues. Trimming removed 6 bases from V and 5 bases from J; junction bases left unmatched: 15. Germline loops: CDR1 MGHRA, CDR2 YSYEKL. The CDR3 reads CASRSHTRTGLYGYTF. CDR3 in DNA: TGCGCCAGCAGATCCCACACGAGGACAGGCTTATATGGCTACACCTTC.

This chain joins TRBV2 and TRBJ1-4, with TRBD1 as a possible D gene (5 bases). Germline assignment: CDR1 SNHLY and CDR2 FYNNEI. V was trimmed by 3 bases and J by 8 bases, leaving 13 bases between them. This CDR3 contains 14 residues. CDR3 nucleotide sequence: TGTGCCAGCAGTGACTCAGGGAAGCGAGAAAAACTGTTTTTT. It translates to CASSDSGKREKLFF.

The chain uses TRBV6-5 and TRBJ1-6; weak D call: TRBD1 (5 bases). V lost 2 bases and J 10 bases, leaving 15 bases between the germline ends. CDR1 MNHEY and CDR2 SVGAGI come from the germline V gene. The CDR3 totals 15 residues. This CDR3 reads CASSYGGGFNSPLHF. The CDR3 nucleotides are TGTGCCAGCAGTTACGGGGGGGGATTTAACTCACCCCTCCACTTT.

In its sample, this clone was seen once. The rearrangement uses TRBV7-3 and TRBJ2-6; either TRBD1 or TRBD2 may fit D (5 bases each). The CDR3 runs to 17 residues. The V end lost 5 bases, the J end lost 0 bases, and 14 bases lay between the germline ends. Germline V gene lookup returns CDR1 SGHTA and CDR2 FQGTGA. CDR3 in amino acids: CASSPGTPSSGANVLTF. CDR3 in DNA: TGTGCCAGCAGCCCTGGGACCCCGAGCTCTGGGGCCAACGTCCTGACTTTC.

The chain is built from TRBV5-1 and TRBJ1-2; D unclear. The V gene's germline CDR1 is SGHRS and CDR2 YFSETQ. V gave up 1 base and J gave up 0 bases, with 7 bases separating them. This CDR3 is built from 14 residues. The CDR3 nucleotides are TGCGCCAGCAGCTTGACGGATACTAACTATGGCTACACCTTC. Amino acid sequence: CASSLTDTNYGYTF.

The CDR3 is CASSLHREAGNEQFF. The CDR3 DNA reads as TGCGCCAGCAGCTTGCACAGGGAGGCAGGCAATGAGCAGTTCTTC. The J gene is TRBJ2-1, the V gene TRBV5-1; D is tentatively TRBD1 or TRBD2 (6 bases each). V was trimmed by 1 base and J by 6 bases, leaving 14 bases between them. The CDR3 contains 15 residues. The germline gives CDR1 SGHRS, CDR2 YFSETQ.

This clone was counted a single time. V is TRBV7-9 and J is TRBJ2-1, with 7 bases identical to TRBD2. V gave up 5 bases and J gave up 8 bases; unmatched junction bases: 21. This CDR3 is 18 amino acids long. The germline V gene has CDR1 SEHNR and CDR2 FQNEAQ (reference sequence). CDR3 protein: CASSLNFWGGSSRDEQFF. CDR3 DNA sequence: TGTGCCAGCAGCCTTAATTTTTGGGGCGGGAGCTCCAGGGATGAGCAGTTCTTC.

The V gene is TRBV6-4, the J gene TRBJ1-6; the D gene is possibly TRBD1 (5 bases). The CDR3 has 13 residues. Germline CDR1 is MRHNA and CDR2 is SNTAGT. V was cut by 9 bases and J by 8 bases, with 14 bases left in between. This CDR3 is CASARDGYSPLHF. CDR3 nucleotides: TGTGCCAGTGCCCGGGACGGGTATTCACCCCTCCACTTT.

The V and J genes are TRBV6-5 and TRBJ1-5; a weak D match, TRBD1 (6 bases). Trimming removed 3 bases from V and 1 base from J, with 10 bases in between. The CDR3 runs to 15 residues. Germline V gives CDR1 MNHEY, CDR2 SVGAGI. The CDR3 loop reads CASSYSGQSNQPQHF. In nucleotides, the CDR3 is TGTGCCAGCAGTTATTCCGGACAGAGCAATCAGCCCCAGCATTTT.

The rearrangement uses TRBV11-1 and TRBJ2-5; either TRBD1 or TRBD2 may supply D (5 bases each). V was clipped by 5 bases and J by 2 bases, with 15 bases between them. Germline loops: CDR1 SGHAT, CDR2 FQDESV (reference sequence). This CDR3 comprises 15 residues. In DNA form, the CDR3 reads TGTGCCAGCAGCCTACGGGGACCGTCACAAGAGACCCAGTACTTC. It is translated as CASSLRGPSQETQYF. Full variable domain (remainder filled in from reference TRBV11-1 and TRBJ2-5): EAEVAQSPRYKITEKSQAVAFWCDPISGHATLYWYRQILGQGPELLVQFQDESVVDDSQLPKDRFSAERLKGVDSTLKIQPAELGDSAMYLCASSLRGPSQETQYFGPGTRLLVL.

This chain connects TRBV3-1 (or the pseudogene TRBV3-2) to TRBJ1-3; D perhaps matches TRBD1 (6 bases). The CDR3 runs 15 residues. Trimming stripped 8 bases from V and 2 bases from J, with 16 bases between. Germline-derived CDR1 and CDR2 are LGHDT and YNNKEL (reference sequence). Written as DNA, the CDR3 is TGTGCCAGCTCCCTCACAGGGAAGGCTGGAAACACCATATATTTT. Residues: CASSLTGKAGNTIYF.

The chain couples TRBV27 to TRBJ2-3, with D tentatively TRBD2 (5 bases). CDR3 length: 15 amino acids. Germline V gene data show CDR1 as MNHEY and CDR2 as SMNVEV (reference sequence). Between the trimmed V and J ends, which lost 3 bases and 6 bases, there was a span of 16 bases. CDR3 nucleotides: TGTGCCAGCAGTTTCTTAGGCGGACTGCGGGATACGCAGTATTTT. Translated, it gives CASSFLGGLRDTQYF.

The chain recombines TRBV2 with TRBJ2-1, with TRBD1 matching 10 bases. The length of the CDR3 is 14 residues. Germline V gene data show CDR1 as SNHLY and CDR2 as FYNNEI. V shed 9 bases and J 6 bases; nucleotides not matched to a gene: 8. The CDR3 spells CASKGTGASNEQFF. The CDR3, as DNA: TGTGCCAGTAAAGGGACAGGGGCATCCAATGAGCAGTTCTTC.

This chain connects TRBV4-3 to TRBJ2-3; 12 positions agree with TRBD2. V trimming: 1 base; J trimming: 2 bases; junction bases outside the gene matches: 4. The CDR3 covers 17 residues. The germline V gene encodes CDR1 LGHNA and CDR2 YSLEER. The CDR3 here is CASSQGGTSGHTDTQYF. The CDR3 region has the DNA TGCGCCAGCAGCCAAGGTGGGACTAGCGGGCACACAGATACGCAGTATTTT.

V usage is TRBV14 and J usage is TRBJ1-2; D perhaps matches TRBD1 (6 bases). This CDR3 is built from 15 residues. V was cut by 4 bases and J by 6 bases, with 18 bases left in between. Germline CDR1 reads SGHDN; CDR2 reads FVKESK. CDR3 sequence (DNA): TGTGCCAGCAGCCGAGGCCTGGGGGCTATTAATGGCTACACCTTC. As protein: CASSRGLGAINGYTF.

The chain employs TRBV4-1 and TRBJ2-2; D is possibly TRBD1 (5 bases). Trimming cost V 1 base and J 5 bases, with 23 bases left between them. The CDR3 has 19 residues. The germline CDR1 and CDR2 sequences are MGHRA and YSYEKL. Written as DNA, the CDR3 is TGCGCCAGCAGCCAAGTTCCTATCATTCAGGGTACCCGGACCGGGGAGCTGTTTTTT. This codes for CASSQVPIIQGTRTGELFF.

V is TRBV14 and J is TRBJ2-1; D uncertain. Germline V gives CDR1 SGHDN, CDR2 FVKESK. The germline V and J ends were trimmed by 4 bases and 8 bases, with 12 bases remaining between them. The CDR3 covers 13 residues. The CDR3 loop reads CASSPHSSDEQFF. The DNA for the CDR3 is TGTGCCAGCAGCCCCCACTCGAGCGATGAGCAGTTCTTC.

The CDR3 coding sequence is TGTGCCAGCAGAACAGTTTTCAGAGGATCCTATAATTCACCCCTCCACTTT. Translated: CASRTVFRGSYNSPLHF. The chain uses TRBV27 and TRBJ1-6; D not resolved. Germline V gene lookup returns CDR1 MNHEY and CDR2 SMNVEV (reference sequence). The CDR3 has 17 amino acids. Trimming stripped 6 bases from V and 1 base from J, with 16 bases between.

V and J are TRBV3-1 (or the pseudogene TRBV3-2) and TRBJ1-1; D unclear. V shed 4 bases and J shed 4 bases, with 10 bases lying between them. The germline V gene encodes CDR1 LGHDT and CDR2 YNNKEL (reference sequence). The CDR3 length is 13 residues. The CDR3 is CASSRPRGTEAFF. Here the CDR3 DNA reads TGTGCCAGCAGCCGCCCGAGAGGCACTGAAGCTTTCTTT.

The CDR3 here is CASSQETGVRSPLHF. As DNA, the CDR3 is TGCGCCAGCAGCCAAGAGACAGGGGTAAGATCACCCCTCCACTTT. This chain links TRBV4-3 with TRBJ1-6; TRBD1 matches 8 bases. This CDR3 has 15 amino acids. Germline loops: CDR1 LGHNA, CDR2 YSLEER. J was trimmed by 10 bases and V by 0 bases; bases with no gene match: 5.

The chain links TRBV7-8 to TRBJ2-3; D is possibly TRBD2 (6 bases). This CDR3 has 14 amino acids. From germline, CDR1 is SGHVS and CDR2 FQNEAQ. Trimming pared 7 bases from V and 2 bases from J, leaving 13 bases between. The CDR3 region has the DNA TGTGCCAGCAACATCCGGGAGAACACAGATACGCAGTATTTT. Translated: CASNIRENTDTQYF.

The chain carries TRBV14 and TRBJ2-5; TRBD2 matches 11 bases. In germline, CDR1 is SGHDN, CDR2 FVKESK. After removal of 6 bases from V and 5 bases from J, the junction contained 11 bases not matched to a gene. The CDR3 has 16 residues. CDR3 DNA sequence: TGTGCCAGCAGTCCCCTAGCGGGGGGCTACGACGAGACCCAGTACTTC. Amino acid sequence: CASSPLAGGYDETQYF.

In its sample, this clone was seen a few times. The chain carries TRBV5-1 and TRBJ2-2; D is undetermined. This CDR3 is built from 16 residues. V lost 1 base, J lost 0 bases, and 10 bases lay in between. CDR1 is SGHRS and CDR2 is YFSETQ in the germline V gene. The CDR3 DNA follows: TGCGCCAGCAGCTTGTCCCCCCTCACGAACACCGGGGAGCTGTTTTTT. Its translation is CASSLSPLTNTGELFF.

The V gene is TRBV6-5, the J gene TRBJ1-6, with D hard to call. V was clipped by 6 bases and J by 4 bases, with 10 bases between them. Germline CDR1 reads MNHEY; CDR2 reads SVGAGI. The CDR3 is 14 residues long. The CDR3 sequence is CASRLGNYNSPLHF. CDR3 DNA: TGTGCCAGCAGGTTGGGGAATTATAATTCACCCCTCCACTTT.

The CDR3 DNA reads as TGTGCCCTGGGGGTCCACGAGCAGTACTTC. Translation gives CALGVHEQYF. The J gene is TRBJ2-7, the V gene TRBV11-3, with D perhaps matching TRBD1 or TRBD2 (5 bases each). Germline values: CDR1 SGHNT, CDR2 YENEEA. V lost 11 bases, J lost 5 bases, and 10 bases lay in between. The CDR3 runs 10 residues.

V is TRBV28 and J is TRBJ1-1; no definite D call. Germline lookup yields CDR1 MDHEN and CDR2 SYDVKM. This CDR3 has 13 amino acids. Trimming took off 3 bases at V and 6 bases at J, with 11 bases between the two ends. CDR3 bases: TGTGCCAGCAGTTTTTTCCCCGATCCTGAAGCTTTCTTT. The encoded protein is CASSFFPDPEAFF. Variable domain in full (rest from reference TRBV28 and TRBJ1-1): DVKVTQSSRYLVKRTGEKVFLECVQDMDHENMFWYRQDPGLGLRLIYFSYDVKMKEKGDIPEGYSVSREKKERFSLILESASTNQTSMYLCASSFFPDPEAFFGQGTRLTVV.

This clone was seen just once. The genes are TRBV18 and TRBJ2-1; D could derive from TRBD1 or TRBD2 (5 bases each). The length of the CDR3 is 14 residues. From germline, CDR1 is KGHSH and CDR2 LQKENI. The V and J ends lost 2 bases and 6 bases respectively, with 11 bases between them. CDR3 coding DNA: TGTGCCAGCTCACCATCCGAGGGGATCAATGAGCAGTTCTTC. Translation gives CASSPSEGINEQFF.

V usage is TRBV28 and J usage is TRBJ2-1, with TRBD1 matching 7 bases. CDR1 MDHEN and CDR2 SYDVKM come from the germline V gene. V trimming: 7 bases; J trimming: 0 bases; junction bases outside the gene matches: 3. The CDR3 totals 14 residues. CDR3 in amino acids: CASNWDSSYNEQFF. The DNA of the CDR3 is TGTGCCAGCAATTGGGACAGCTCCTACAATGAGCAGTTCTTC.

The rearrangement joins TRBV9 to TRBJ1-5; 8 nucleotides line up with TRBD1. The junction had 4 bases not matched to a gene; V was cut back by 3 bases and J by 5 bases. Per the germline V gene, CDR1 is SGDLS and CDR2 is YYNGEE. CDR3 length equals 14 residues. The CDR3 bases are TGTGCCAGCAGCGGGACAGGGAGTCATCAGCCCCAGCATTTT. This translates into CASSGTGSHQPQHF.

This chain joins TRBV5-1 and TRBJ2-5; D gene uncertain. Between the trimmed V and J ends, which lost 4 bases and 1 base, there was a span of 11 bases. This CDR3 is 14 amino acids long. Germline V gene lookup returns CDR1 SGHRS and CDR2 YFSETQ. This CDR3 reads CASSAGRIQETQYF. CDR3 nucleotide sequence: TGCGCCAGCAGCGCCGGACGGATCCAAGAGACCCAGTACTTC.